Following are 23 T cell receptor beta chains from one sample sequenced in a study of T cell changes during pregnancy in multiple sclerosis. The protocol was immunoSEQ multiplex PCR, while the TCRdb copy is restricted to in-frame clones and leaves out a portion. Of 35,000 to 40,000 clones in the sample, roughly 85% were seen once. Sequencing used CD4+ T cells from peripheral blood mononuclear cells, obtained before pregnancy. These receptor sequences come from a female donor with multiple sclerosis, enrolled in a pregnancy study.

This clone was counted a few times. The rearrangement joins TRBV7-2 to TRBJ1-5; the D is unclear. The germline CDR1 and CDR2 sequences are SGHTA and FQGNSA. The CDR3 is made up of 13 amino acids. V lost 1 base and J 7 bases, leaving 8 bases between the germline ends. CDR3 sequence reads: CASSLGGWQPQHF. The CDR3, as DNA: TGTGCCAGCAGCTTAGGAGGGTGGCAGCCCCAGCATTTT.

The chain joins TRBV5-1 to TRBJ2-2; TRBD1 matches at 9 bases. The CDR3 length is 15 residues. CDR1 SGHRS and CDR2 YFSETQ come from the germline V gene. V was pared by 2 bases and J by 7 bases, with 6 bases of the junction left unmatched. The CDR3 spells CASSFGQGTVGELFF. In nucleotides, the CDR3 is TGCGCCAGCAGCTTCGGACAGGGGACGGTCGGGGAGCTGTTTTTT.

The J gene is TRBJ1-5, the V gene TRBV19; TRBD1 aligns across 9 bases. From germline, CDR1 is LNHDA and CDR2 SQIVND (reference sequence). Trimming cost V 10 bases and J 5 bases; bases outside gene matches: 6. The CDR3 sequence is 13 residues long. The CDR3 loop is CATRDRDHQPQHF. CDR3 bases: TGTGCCACCCGGGACAGGGACCATCAGCCCCAGCATTTT.

This clone is a singleton in its sample. The CDR3 loop reads CASSQTGGFNQPQHF. DNA of the CDR3: TGTGCCAGCAGTCAGACAGGGGGTTTTAATCAGCCCCAGCATTTT. This rearrangement joins TRBV6-6 to TRBJ1-5; 9 nucleotides match TRBD1. This CDR3 is 15 amino acids long. CDR1 MNHNY and CDR2 SVGAGI come from the germline V gene (reference sequence). With V trimmed by 5 bases and J by 4 bases, 6 bases remained unmatched.

The chain carries TRBV30 and TRBJ2-5; 7 nucleotides agree with TRBD2. There are 14 residues in the CDR3. Germline lookup yields CDR1 GTSNPN and CDR2 SVGIG (reference sequence). Trimming cost V 1 base and J 2 bases; bases outside gene matches: 4. As DNA, the CDR3 is TGTGCCTGGAGTGGCGGGGGAACTCAAGAGACCCAGTACTTC. This codes for CAWSGGGTQETQYF.

The chain is built from TRBV5-1 and TRBJ2-1, with TRBD2 identical over 15 bases. Germline assignment: CDR1 SGHRS and CDR2 YFSETQ. V was clipped by 3 bases and J by 7 bases; unmatched bases: 5. This CDR3 spans 16 amino acids. The CDR3 spells CASSYWTSGRANEQFF. The CDR3 DNA is TGCGCCAGCAGCTATTGGACTAGCGGGAGGGCAAATGAGCAGTTCTTC.

V usage is TRBV10-3 and J usage is TRBJ2-2; unclear D gene. CDR1 is ENHRY, CDR2 SYGVKD, per germline. The length of the CDR3 is 12 residues. Trimming removed 3 bases at V and 6 bases at J, with 5 bases between. CDR3 protein: CAISDYSGELFF. The CDR3 DNA follows: TGTGCCATCAGTGATTATTCCGGGGAGCTGTTTTTT.

This chain connects TRBV5-1 to TRBJ2-7, with a possible D match to TRBD1 (6 bases). Deletions cut 7 bases from V and 0 bases from J, with 11 bases between. There are 13 residues in the CDR3. CDR1 is SGHRS, CDR2 YFSETQ, per germline. CDR3 in DNA: TGCGCCAGCGGGACACAGGGCTCCTACGAGCAGTACTTC. Protein: CASGTQGSYEQYF.

The chain couples TRBV5-1 to TRBJ1-2; 10 bases match TRBD1. Germline V gene sequence: CDR1 SGHRS, CDR2 YFSETQ. The length of the CDR3 is 15 residues. Germline trimming cut 4 bases from V and 3 bases from J; bases unmatched to any gene: 6. The CDR3, as DNA: TGCGCCAGCAGCAAAGCCGGGACAGGGGACTATGGCTACACCTTC. This codes for CASSKAGTGDYGYTF.

The rearrangement links TRBV10-3 to TRBJ1-1, with unresolved D. The V end lost 0 bases, the J end lost 5 bases, and 16 bases lay between the germline ends. The CDR3 loop spans 16 amino acids. Looked up from germline, CDR1 is ENHRY and CDR2 is SYGVKD. The CDR3 sequence is CAISESNQATQTEAFF. CDR3 DNA sequence: TGTGCCATCAGTGAGTCGAATCAGGCTACGCAGACTGAAGCTTTCTTT.

The V gene is TRBV29-1, the J gene TRBJ2-7; D call uncertain. The CDR3 length is 11 residues. V lost 7 bases, J lost 1 base, and 8 bases lay in between. The germline V gene encodes CDR1 SQVTM and CDR2 ANQGSEA. In nucleotides, the CDR3 is TGCAGCGCCACAGAATCCTACGAGCAGTACTTC. Its protein product is CSATESYEQYF.

The chain has TRBV28 and TRBJ2-4; D may be TRBD1 (7 bases). The CDR3 is made up of 14 amino acids. The V gene's germline CDR1 is MDHEN and CDR2 SYDVKM. V was cut by 8 bases and J by 3 bases, with 14 bases left in between. CDR3 nucleotides: TGTGCCAGCGGGGACCAGGGGGGCAAAAACATTCAGTACTTC. As protein: CASGDQGGKNIQYF.

The chain employs TRBV4-3 and TRBJ2-1; TRBD2 is a possible D gene (7 bases). Trimming took 0 bases from V and 8 from J, leaving 11 bases between them. The germline V gene has CDR1 LGHNA and CDR2 YSLEER. This CDR3 has 14 residues. In DNA form, the CDR3 reads TGCGCCAGCAGCCAAGATGGGGGGGGCGATGAGCAGTTCTTC. Translating gives CASSQDGGGDEQFF.

DNA for the CDR3: TGTGCCAGCAGCCGAGGACAGTCTGACGCTCAGCCCCAGCATTTT. Its protein is CASSRGQSDAQPQHF. V and J are TRBV2 and TRBJ1-5; possibly TRBD1 for D (6 bases). The CDR3 consists of 15 residues. The V end lost 6 bases, the J end lost 6 bases, and 18 bases lay between the germline ends. Germline-derived CDR1 and CDR2 are SNHLY and FYNNEI.

The genes are TRBV19 and TRBJ2-7; D gene uncertain. The germline CDR1 and CDR2 sequences are LNHDA and SQIVND (reference sequence). V lost 1 base, J lost 2 bases, and 12 bases lay in between. The CDR3 has 15 residues. The CDR3 sequence is CASSIGSMSAYEQYF. Written as DNA, the CDR3 is TGTGCCAGTAGTATAGGTTCGATGTCGGCCTACGAGCAGTACTTC.

This clone was seen just once. The DNA for the CDR3 is TGCGCCAGCAGGACTAGCAGCGGGGCCGGGGAGCTGTTTTTT. This gives the protein CASRTSSGAGELFF. The chain employs TRBV10-1 and TRBJ2-2; 7 bases align to TRBD2. The CDR3 is 14 amino acids. Germline CDR1 reads WNHNN; CDR2 reads SYGVQD (reference sequence). The J segment lost 6 bases and the V segment lost 6 bases, leaving 7 bases of the junction unmatched.

V usage is TRBV6-1 and J usage is TRBJ1-5; weak D call: TRBD1 (5 bases). V was shortened by 6 bases and J by 4 bases, with 7 bases between the two germline ends. Germline V gene sequence: CDR1 MNHNS, CDR2 SASEGT. The CDR3 contains 12 residues. For the CDR3, the DNA is TGTGCCAGCAGGACAGATAATCAGCCCCAGCATTTT. It translates to CASRTDNQPQHF.

The V call is TRBV9, the J call TRBJ1-5; the match to TRBD1 covers 9 bases. The CDR3 is 16 residues long. Germline loops: CDR1 SGDLS, CDR2 YYNGEE. Unmatched junction bases numbered 6, after V lost 2 bases and J lost 3 bases. The CDR3 region is CASSVNRGRTNQPQHF. CDR3 DNA: TGTGCCAGCAGCGTCAACAGGGGGCGCACCAATCAGCCCCAGCATTTT. The complete variable domain, with remaining parts taken from reference TRBV9 and TRBJ1-5, reads DSGVTQTPKHLITATGQRVTLRCSPRSGDLSVYWYQQSLDQGLQFLIQYYNGEERAKGNILERFSAQQFPDLHSELNLSSLELGDSALYFCASSVNRGRTNQPQHFGDGTRLSIL.

The chain links TRBV5-6 to TRBJ1-2, with TRBD1 as a possible D gene (6 bases). The V and J ends lost 2 bases and 6 bases respectively, with 11 bases between them. Per germline, CDR1 SGHDT and CDR2 YYEEEE. The CDR3 sequence is 13 residues long. CDR3 sequence reads: CASSLQGVDGYTF. CDR3 in DNA: TGTGCCAGCAGCTTACAGGGAGTCGATGGCTACACCTTC.

The chain joins TRBV19 to TRBJ2-3; TRBD1 agrees at 7 bases. The CDR3 length is 17 residues. From germline, CDR1 is LNHDA and CDR2 SQIVND (reference sequence). Trimming cost V 3 bases and J 3 bases; bases outside gene matches: 12. CDR3 in amino acids: CASSIPGHRGGTDTQYF. CDR3 in DNA: TGTGCCAGTAGTATCCCAGGGCACAGGGGCGGGACAGATACGCAGTATTTT. The entire variable domain, with the rest obtained from reference TRBV19 and TRBJ2-3, is as follows: DGGITQSPKYLFRKEGQNVTLSCEQNLNHDAMYWYRQDPGQGLRLIYYSQIVNDFQKGDIAEGYSVSREKKESFPLTVTSAQKNPTAFYLCASSIPGHRGGTDTQYFGPGTRLTVL.

The chain links TRBV18 to TRBJ1-3, with D possibly matching TRBD1 (6 bases). Trimming left V 2 bases short and J 3 bases short, with 17 bases between. The germline gives CDR1 KGHSH, CDR2 LQKENI. This CDR3 contains 17 residues. The CDR3 sequence: CASSPNGAGAFGNTIYF. The CDR3 DNA follows: TGTGCCAGCTCACCAAATGGGGCAGGGGCCTTTGGAAACACCATATATTTT.

The rearrangement links TRBV5-1 to TRBJ2-3; weak D call: TRBD1 (5 bases). Germline CDR1 reads SGHRS; CDR2 reads YFSETQ. The length of the CDR3 is 15 residues. Deletions cut 4 bases from V and 2 bases from J, with 14 bases between. CDR3 loop: CASSRRQNPTDTQYF. Here the CDR3 DNA reads TGCGCCAGCAGCCGGAGACAGAACCCCACAGATACGCAGTATTTT.

The chain carries TRBV7-9 and TRBJ1-1; a possible D gene is TRBD1 (5 bases). The ends were cut back, 2 bases at V and 3 bases at J, with 16 bases in the middle. Germline lookup yields CDR1 SEHNR and CDR2 FQNEAQ (reference sequence). This CDR3 is 16 amino acids long. The CDR3 bases are TGTGCCAGCAGCTTAACCCCCGGGGGAGGGGACACTGAAGCTTTCTTT. Protein: CASSLTPGGGDTEAFF.